Described below is a single TCR beta chain sequence and its context. Authors' analysis steps: The authors estimated nucleated cell counts from reference gene primer amplification. Only in-frame clones appear in the TCRdb table, and some are missing; sequencing was by immunoSEQ multiplex PCR. V and J calls and clone size are copied from that table; D and trimming were computed from the DNA. The repertoire holds a few hundred thousand clones, with around 85% as singletons. This entry is derived from a study of blood T cell repertoires in COVID-19. Study-level information: The United States, Italy and Spain supplied acute and convalescent COVID-19 samples. Nucleic acid was either cDNA or gDNA, and it came from T cells, B-cell-depleted T cells, or PBMCs.

This CDR3 is 14 amino acids long. Germline loops: CDR1 LGHDT, CDR2 YNNKEL (reference sequence). V lost 6 bases and J 4 bases, leaving 15 bases between the germline ends. The sequenced sample was peripheral blood. The chain combines TRBV3-1 (or the pseudogene TRBV3-2) with TRBJ1-2; tentatively, D is TRBD1 (5 bases). This TCR came from an elderly man with acute or convalescent COVID-19. CDR3: CASRRSDSPYGYTF. CDR3 sequence (DNA): TGTGCCAGCAGGCGTTCTGACAGTCCCTATGGCTACACCTTC.